These 14 T cell receptor beta chains originate from one sample sequenced in a study of cytomegalovirus exposure and HLA in healthy donors. With 60 Vbeta and 13 Jbeta primers, the PCR was carried out. Only in-frame clones appear in the TCRdb table, and some are missing; sequencing was by immunoSEQ multiplex PCR. The repertoire has 90,000 to 130,000 clones, approximately 80% of them found once; the top ten carry roughly 2.9%. The material sequenced was PBMCs. The receptors derive from an older woman in good health and CMV-seropositive.

The CDR3 nucleotides are TGTGCCAGCACCCGACAGGGCGTCACCTACGAGCAGTACTTC. Translated, it gives CASTRQGVTYEQYF. The chain couples TRBV6-1 to TRBJ2-7, with 7 bases fitting TRBD1. This CDR3 has 14 amino acids. Unmatched junction bases numbered 8, after V lost 7 bases and J lost 2 bases. Germline CDR1 is MNHNS and CDR2 is SASEGT.

The chain uses TRBV7-6 and TRBJ1-2, with D possibly matching TRBD1 (5 bases). Germline V gene data show CDR1 as SGHVS and CDR2 as FNYEAQ. The CDR3 sequence is 14 residues long. V lost 2 bases and J 3 bases, leaving 10 bases between the germline ends. The DNA for the CDR3 is TGTGCCAGCAGCTTAATTGCGGGGGACTATGGCTACACCTTC. It yields the protein CASSLIAGDYGYTF.

The rearrangement links TRBV5-1 to TRBJ1-1, with D unresolved. Deletions cut 2 bases from V and 1 base from J, with 9 bases between. The germline CDR1 and CDR2 sequences are SGHRS and YFSETQ. The CDR3 spans 14 residues. The CDR3 DNA reads as TGCGCCAGCAGCTTCCGACAAGCGAACACTGAAGCTTTCTTT. Protein: CASSFRQANTEAFF.

This clone came up once. CDR3 DNA sequence: TGTGCCAGCAGCTTAGTTTTTAGTACAGAGACCCAGTACTTC. Translating it yields CASSLVFSTETQYF. The chain employs TRBV7-9 and TRBJ2-5; D is unclear. This CDR3 has 14 residues. Trimming removed 1 base from V and 4 bases from J, with 10 bases in between. From germline, CDR1 is SEHNR and CDR2 FQNEAQ (reference sequence).

The CDR3 sequence: CASSLQRGEAFF. The CDR3 bases are TGTGCCAGCAGCTTACAGAGAGGGGAAGCTTTCTTT. This chain joins TRBV7-6 and TRBJ1-1; D uncertain. There are 12 residues in the CDR3. CDR1 and CDR2 from the germline V gene are SGHVS and FNYEAQ. Trimming stripped 2 bases from V and 8 bases from J, with 9 bases between.

The chain has TRBV7-8 and TRBJ2-4; D gene ambiguous. V was pared by 1 base and J by 4 bases, with 8 bases between. The V gene's germline CDR1 is SGHVS and CDR2 FQNEAQ. The CDR3 runs to 14 residues. CDR3 region: CASSLEWPKNIQYF. CDR3 nucleotide sequence: TGTGCCAGCAGCTTAGAGTGGCCGAAAAACATTCAGTACTTC.

The chain links TRBV7-6 to TRBJ2-3; D remains unclear. The CDR3 sequence is 13 residues long. CDR1 is SGHVS and CDR2 is FNYEAQ in the germline V gene. The V end lost 4 bases, the J end lost 4 bases, and 9 bases lay between the germline ends. The DNA for the CDR3 is TGTGCCAGCAGCTCCACCGCGGCAGATACGCAGTATTTT. This translates into CASSSTAADTQYF.

This chain links TRBV7-3 with TRBJ2-1, with 11 bases identical to TRBD2. The CDR3 extends over 15 amino acids. CDR1 is SGHTA, CDR2 FQGTGA, per germline. With 4 bases clipped from V and 5 bases from J, the junction kept 4 bases outside the gene matches. The CDR3 DNA follows: TGTGCCAGCAGCTCCGGGACTAGCGGCCACAATGAGCAGTTCTTC. Encoded protein: CASSSGTSGHNEQFF.

This chain connects TRBV14 to TRBJ2-7, with D possibly TRBD1 on 5 matching bases. The CDR3 totals 13 residues. The V gene lost 1 base and the J gene lost 2 bases, with 6 bases spanning the gap. Germline-derived CDR1 and CDR2 are SGHDN and FVKESK. The CDR3 is CASSQVRAYEQYF. The CDR3 bases are TGTGCCAGCAGCCAAGTCAGGGCCTACGAGCAGTACTTC. Combining the CDR3 with reference TRBV14 and TRBJ2-7 gives the whole variable domain EAGVTQFPSHSVIEKGQTVTLRCDPISGHDNLYWYRRVMGKEIKFLLHFVKESKQDESGMPNNRFLAERTGGTYSTLKVQPAELEDSGVYFCASSQVRAYEQYFGPGTRLTVT.

The chain couples TRBV7-2 to TRBJ1-2; D remains ambiguous. The CDR3 loop spans 16 amino acids. CDR1 and CDR2 from the germline V gene are SGHTA and FQGNSA. The ends were cut back, 5 bases at V and 4 bases at J, with 20 bases in the middle. The CDR3 reads CASSRTNGVIGYGYTF. Here the CDR3 DNA reads TGTGCCAGCAGCCGGACGAACGGGGTCATTGGCTATGGCTACACCTTC.

The gene calls are TRBV5-4 and TRBJ2-1, with 12 bases aligning to TRBD1. J was trimmed by 8 bases and V by 3 bases; bases with no gene match: 6. CDR1 SGHNT and CDR2 YYREEE come from the germline V gene (reference sequence). This CDR3 is 15 amino acids long. CDR3 sequence reads: CASSSGTGGIDEQFF. For the CDR3, the DNA is TGTGCCAGCAGCTCCGGGACAGGGGGCATCGATGAGCAGTTCTTC.

In its sample, this clone was seen once. The chain links TRBV5-1 to TRBJ2-1; D unresolved. With 7 bases removed from V and 2 bases from J, the gap between germline ends came to 13 bases. There are 14 residues in the CDR3. Germline CDR1 and CDR2: SGHRS and YFSETQ. The CDR3 DNA reads as TGCGCCAGCCACCCCGGAGCCACCTACAATGAGCAGTTCTTC. It codes for CASHPGATYNEQFF.

This clone was counted only a few times. This chain connects TRBV5-1 to TRBJ1-1, with 8 bases lining up with TRBD1. The J segment lost 7 bases and the V segment lost 3 bases, leaving 8 bases of the junction unmatched. This CDR3 has 14 residues. CDR1 and CDR2 from the germline V gene are SGHRS and YFSETQ. CDR3 amino acids: CASSSDRGWNEAFF. The CDR3 nucleotides read TGCGCCAGCAGCTCAGACAGGGGATGGAATGAAGCTTTCTTT.

The chain uses TRBV2 and TRBJ1-1; tentative D call: TRBD1 (6 bases). CDR1 is SNHLY, CDR2 FYNNEI, per germline. The CDR3 is 13 amino acids. Trimming took 7 bases from V and 2 from J, leaving 11 bases between them. The CDR3 reads CASNLDRNTEAFF. In nucleotides, the CDR3 is TGTGCCAGCAATCTGGACAGAAACACTGAAGCTTTCTTT. The entire variable domain, with the rest obtained from reference TRBV2 and TRBJ1-1, is as follows: EPEVTQTPSHQVTQMGQEVILRCVPISNHLYFYWYRQILGQKVEFLVSFYNNEISEKSEIFDDQFSVERPDGSNFTLKIRSTKLEDSAMYFCASNLDRNTEAFFGQGTRLTVV.